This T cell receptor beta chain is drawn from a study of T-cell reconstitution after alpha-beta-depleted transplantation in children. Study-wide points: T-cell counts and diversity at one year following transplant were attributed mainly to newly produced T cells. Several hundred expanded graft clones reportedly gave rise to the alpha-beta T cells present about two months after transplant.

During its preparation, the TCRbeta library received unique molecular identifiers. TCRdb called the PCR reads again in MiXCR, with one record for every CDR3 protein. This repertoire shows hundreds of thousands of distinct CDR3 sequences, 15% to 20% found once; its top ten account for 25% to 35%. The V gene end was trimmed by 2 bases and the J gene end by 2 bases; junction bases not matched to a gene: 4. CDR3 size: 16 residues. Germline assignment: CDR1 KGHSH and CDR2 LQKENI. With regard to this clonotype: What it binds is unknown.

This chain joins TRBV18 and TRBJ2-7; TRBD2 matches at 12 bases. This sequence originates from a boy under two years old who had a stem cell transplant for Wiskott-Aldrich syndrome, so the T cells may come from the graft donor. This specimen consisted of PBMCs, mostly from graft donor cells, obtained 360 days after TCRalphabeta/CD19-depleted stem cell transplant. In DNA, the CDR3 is TGTGCCAGCTCACCAAAATCTAGCGGGAGGGCCTACGAGCAGTACTTC. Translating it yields CASSPKSSGRAYEQYF. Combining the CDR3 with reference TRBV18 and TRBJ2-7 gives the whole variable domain NAGVMQNPRHLVRRRGQEARLRCSPMKGHSHVYWYRQLPEEGLKFMVYLQKENIIDESGMPKERFSAEFPKEGPSILRIQQVVRGDSAAYFCASSPKSSGRAYEQYFGPGTRLTVT.